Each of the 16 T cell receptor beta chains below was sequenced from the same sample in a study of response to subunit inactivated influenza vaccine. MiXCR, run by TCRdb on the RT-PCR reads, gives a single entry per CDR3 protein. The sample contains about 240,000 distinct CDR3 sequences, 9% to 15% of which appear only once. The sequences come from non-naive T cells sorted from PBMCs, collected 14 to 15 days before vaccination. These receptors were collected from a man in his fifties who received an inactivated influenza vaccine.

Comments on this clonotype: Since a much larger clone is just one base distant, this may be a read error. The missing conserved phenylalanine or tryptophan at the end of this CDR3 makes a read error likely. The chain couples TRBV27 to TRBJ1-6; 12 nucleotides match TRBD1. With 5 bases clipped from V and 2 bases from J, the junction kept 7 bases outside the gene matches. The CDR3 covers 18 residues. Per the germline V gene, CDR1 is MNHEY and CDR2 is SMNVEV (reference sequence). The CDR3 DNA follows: TGTGCCAGCAGTCCCTTTGGGACAGGGGGCGCCTATAATTCACCCCTCCACGTT. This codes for CASSPFGTGGAYNSPLHV.

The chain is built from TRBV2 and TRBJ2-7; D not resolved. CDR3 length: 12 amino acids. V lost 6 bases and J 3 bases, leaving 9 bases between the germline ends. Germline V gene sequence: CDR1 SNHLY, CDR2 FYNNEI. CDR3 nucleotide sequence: TGTGCCAGCAGCATTAAGTTCTACGAGCAGTACTTC. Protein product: CASSIKFYEQYF. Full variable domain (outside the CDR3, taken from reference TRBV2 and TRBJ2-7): EPEVTQTPSHQVTQMGQEVILRCVPISNHLYFYWYRQILGQKVEFLVSFYNNEISEKSEIFDDQFSVERPDGSNFTLKIRSTKLEDSAMYFCASSIKFYEQYFGPGTRLTVT.

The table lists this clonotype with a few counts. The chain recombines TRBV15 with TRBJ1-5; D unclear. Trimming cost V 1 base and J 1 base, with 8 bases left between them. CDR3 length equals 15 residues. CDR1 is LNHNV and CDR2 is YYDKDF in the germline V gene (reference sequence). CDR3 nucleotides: TGTGCCACCAGCAGAGGGGGTTTGAGCAATCAGCCCCAGCATTTT. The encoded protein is CATSRGGLSNQPQHF.

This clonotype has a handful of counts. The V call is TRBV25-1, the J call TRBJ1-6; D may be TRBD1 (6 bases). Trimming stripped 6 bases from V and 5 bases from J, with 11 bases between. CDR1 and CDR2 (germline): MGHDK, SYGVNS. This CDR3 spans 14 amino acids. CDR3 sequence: CASSQGGDNSPLHF. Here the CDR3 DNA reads TGTGCCAGCAGCCAAGGGGGAGATAATTCACCCCTCCACTTT.

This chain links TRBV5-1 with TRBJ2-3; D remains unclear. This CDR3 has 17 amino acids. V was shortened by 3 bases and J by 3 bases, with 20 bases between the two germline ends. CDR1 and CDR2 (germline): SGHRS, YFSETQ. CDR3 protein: CASSSSLRSQVTDTQYF. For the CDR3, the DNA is TGCGCCAGCAGCTCCTCGTTACGGAGCCAAGTGACAGATACGCAGTATTTT. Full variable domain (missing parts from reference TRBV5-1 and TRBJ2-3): KAGVTQTPRYLIKTRGQQVTLSCSPISGHRSVSWYQQTPGQGLQFLFEYFSETQRNKGNFPGRFSGRQFSNSRSEMNVSTLELGDSALYLCASSSSLRSQVTDTQYFGPGTRLTVL.

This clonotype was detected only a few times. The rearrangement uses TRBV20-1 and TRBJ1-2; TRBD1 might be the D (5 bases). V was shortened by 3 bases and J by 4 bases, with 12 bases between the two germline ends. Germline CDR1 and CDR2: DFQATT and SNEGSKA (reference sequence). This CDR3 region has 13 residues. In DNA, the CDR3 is TGCAGTGCTAGGAGTGAAGGGGTCTATGGCTACACCTTC. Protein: CSARSEGVYGYTF.

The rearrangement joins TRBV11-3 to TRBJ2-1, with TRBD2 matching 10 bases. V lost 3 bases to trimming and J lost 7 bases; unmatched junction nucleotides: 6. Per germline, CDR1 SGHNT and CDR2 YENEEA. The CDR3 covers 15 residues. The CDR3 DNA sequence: TGTGCCAGCAGCTTCAGCGGGAGGGCCGGGAATGAGCAGTTCTTC. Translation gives CASSFSGRAGNEQFF.

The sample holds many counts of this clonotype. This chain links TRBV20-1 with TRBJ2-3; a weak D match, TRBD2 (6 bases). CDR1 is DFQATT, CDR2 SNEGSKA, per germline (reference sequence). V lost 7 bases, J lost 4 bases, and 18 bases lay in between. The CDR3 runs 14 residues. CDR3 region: CSGLGLLGPDTQYF. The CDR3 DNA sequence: TGCAGTGGGTTGGGACTCCTGGGTCCAGATACGCAGTATTTT.

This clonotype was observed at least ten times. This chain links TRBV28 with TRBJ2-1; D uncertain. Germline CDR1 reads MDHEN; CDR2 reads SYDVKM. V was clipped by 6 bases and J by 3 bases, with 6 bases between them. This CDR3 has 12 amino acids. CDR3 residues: CASSIYYNEQFF. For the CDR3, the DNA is TGTGCCAGCAGCATCTACTACAATGAGCAGTTCTTC.

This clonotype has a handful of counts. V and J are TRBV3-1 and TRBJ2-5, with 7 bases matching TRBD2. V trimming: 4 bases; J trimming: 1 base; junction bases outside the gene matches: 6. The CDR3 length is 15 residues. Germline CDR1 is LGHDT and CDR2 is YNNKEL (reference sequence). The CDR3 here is CASSRAGPLQETQYF. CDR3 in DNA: TGTGCCAGCAGCCGAGCGGGGCCACTCCAAGAGACCCAGTACTTC.

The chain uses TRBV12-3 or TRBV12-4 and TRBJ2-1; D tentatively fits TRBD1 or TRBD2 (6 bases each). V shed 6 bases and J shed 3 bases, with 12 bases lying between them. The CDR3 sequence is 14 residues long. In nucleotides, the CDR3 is TGTGCCAGCAGCCCGGAGGGGGGCTACAATGAGCAGTTCTTC. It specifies CASSPEGGYNEQFF.

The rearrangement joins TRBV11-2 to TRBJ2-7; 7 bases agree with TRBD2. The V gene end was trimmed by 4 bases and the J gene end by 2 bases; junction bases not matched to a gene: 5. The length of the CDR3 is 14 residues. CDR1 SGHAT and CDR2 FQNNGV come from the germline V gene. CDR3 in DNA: TGTGCCAGCAGCTCGGTCCGGGGGGCCTACGAGCAGTACTTC. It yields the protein CASSSVRGAYEQYF.

CDR3 in DNA: TGCAGTGCGTTAGTAGCGGATAGCTCCTACAATGAGCAGTTCTTC. The encoded protein is CSALVADSSYNEQFF. J is TRBJ2-1 and V is TRBV20-1; a weak D match, TRBD2 (6 bases). From germline, CDR1 is DFQATT and CDR2 SNEGSKA (reference sequence). The V end lost 6 bases, the J end lost 0 bases, and 15 bases lay between the germline ends. This CDR3 spans 15 amino acids.

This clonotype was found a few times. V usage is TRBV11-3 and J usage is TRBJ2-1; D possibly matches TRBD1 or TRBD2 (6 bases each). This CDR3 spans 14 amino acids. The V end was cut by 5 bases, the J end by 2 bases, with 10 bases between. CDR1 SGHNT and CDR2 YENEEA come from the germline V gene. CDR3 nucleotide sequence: TGTGCCAGCAGCCAAGGGGGGACCTACAATGAGCAGTTCTTC. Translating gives CASSQGGTYNEQFF.

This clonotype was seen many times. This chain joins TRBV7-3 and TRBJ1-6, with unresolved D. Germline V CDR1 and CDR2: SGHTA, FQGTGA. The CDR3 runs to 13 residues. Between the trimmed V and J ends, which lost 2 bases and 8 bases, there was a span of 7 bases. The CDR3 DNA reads TGTGCCAGCAGCTTAGGTTACTATTCACCCCTCCACTTT. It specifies CASSLGYYSPLHF.

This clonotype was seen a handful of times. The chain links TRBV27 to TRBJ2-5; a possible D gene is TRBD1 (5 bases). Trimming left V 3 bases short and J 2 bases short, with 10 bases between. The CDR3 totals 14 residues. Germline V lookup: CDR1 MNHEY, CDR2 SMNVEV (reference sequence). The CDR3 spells CASSFSGKQETQYF. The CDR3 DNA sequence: TGTGCCAGCAGTTTTTCAGGGAAACAAGAGACCCAGTACTTC.